The source of this T cell receptor (beta chain) is a study of shared clonotypes between healthy human individuals. There are 15 residues in the CDR3. V was shortened by 4 bases and J by 1 base, with 10 bases between the two germline ends. Germline V gene data show CDR1 as SEHNR and CDR2 as FQNEAQ (reference sequence). Naive-designated CD8 cells lacked CD45RO, were positively enriched for CCR7, and omitted terminally differentiated effector memory CD45RA+ cells. Deep-level running was used for the assay. In the source study's methods: Junction-only immunoSEQ sequences carried no quality scores, so filtering differed. TCRdb's table, derived via immunoSEQ multiplex PCR, lists solely in-frame clones and lacks some. For V, J and clone size, that table is used; D and trimming come from the DNA. In the table there are just over 2,000,000 clones, about 94% of which are singletons.

The sequenced sample consisted of naive CD8+ T cells sorted from blood. The chain is built from TRBV7-9 and TRBJ2-2; D not resolved. The receptor's source is a man younger than 35 in good health. Here the CDR3 DNA reads TGTGCCAGCAGCTCTGTGTCGGGGAACACCGGGGAGCTGTTTTTT. It specifies CASSSVSGNTGELFF.